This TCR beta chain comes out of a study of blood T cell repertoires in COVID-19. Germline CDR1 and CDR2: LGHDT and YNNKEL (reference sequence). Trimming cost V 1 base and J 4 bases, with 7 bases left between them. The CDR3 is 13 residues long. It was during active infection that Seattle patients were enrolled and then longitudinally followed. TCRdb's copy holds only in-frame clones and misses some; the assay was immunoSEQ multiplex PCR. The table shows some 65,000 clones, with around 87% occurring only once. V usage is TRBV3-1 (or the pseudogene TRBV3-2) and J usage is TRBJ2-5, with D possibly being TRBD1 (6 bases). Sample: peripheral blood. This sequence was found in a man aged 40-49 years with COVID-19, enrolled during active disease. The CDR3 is CASSQARGETQYF. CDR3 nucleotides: TGTGCCAGCAGCCAAGCCAGGGGAGAGACCCAGTACTTC.